What follows are 23 T cell receptor beta chains derived from one specimen sequenced in a study of cytomegalovirus exposure and HLA in healthy donors (dated by TCRdb to about 2017). The library came from the immunoSEQ multiplex PCR assay. Drawn from immuneACCESS, this table holds only the in-frame rearrangements with V and J called that TCRdb kept. Clones are partly lost; checked studies trace under half to an unresolved V gene and leave the rest unexplained. This sample is represented by about 54,000 clones; around nine tenths of them were singletons. Together, the top ten hold about 8.8% of the sample. Sequencing was performed on PBMCs. These receptors all come from a woman aged 18-35 years in good health and CMV-seropositive.

The chain joins TRBV25-1 to TRBJ2-5; D gene unclear. V dropped 3 bases and J dropped 0 bases, with 11 bases sitting between them. This CDR3 comprises 15 residues. Germline V gene data show CDR1 as MGHDK and CDR2 as SYGVNS. CDR3 DNA sequence: TGTGCCAGCAGTGACCTACCCCGGGACCAAGAGACCCAGTACTTC. Residues: CASSDLPRDQETQYF. Variable domain in full (rest from reference TRBV25-1 and TRBJ2-5): EADIYQTPRYLVIGTGKKITLECSQTMGHDKMYWYQQDPGMELHLIHYSYGVNSTEKGDLSSESTVSRIRTEHFPLTLESARPSHTSQYLCASSDLPRDQETQYFGPGTRLLVL.

The V call is TRBV10-3, the J call TRBJ1-1; D is possibly TRBD1 (5 bases). Trimming took off 2 bases at V and 3 bases at J, with 13 bases between the two ends. The CDR3 totals 15 residues. Germline values: CDR1 ENHRY, CDR2 SYGVKD. The CDR3 bases are TGTGCCATCAGTGAGCCAGGGAGGAGGGACACTGAAGCTTTCTTT. Translating it yields CAISEPGRRDTEAFF.

This clone has more than one count but fewer than ten. V gene TRBV28 combines with J gene TRBJ1-2, with D tentatively TRBD1 (6 bases). The V end lost 6 bases, the J end lost 2 bases, and 10 bases lay between the germline ends. Germline CDR1 reads MDHEN; CDR2 reads SYDVKM. The CDR3 sequence is 13 residues long. This CDR3 is CASSPTGNYGYTF. The CDR3 DNA reads as TGTGCCAGCAGCCCCACAGGGAACTATGGCTACACCTTC.

The chain uses TRBV9 and TRBJ2-2; no clear D. CDR3 length equals 15 residues. With 1 base removed from V and 7 bases from J, the gap between germline ends came to 14 bases. Germline CDR1 is SGDLS and CDR2 is YYNGEE. The CDR3 here is CASSVRSSPLGELFF. DNA of the CDR3: TGTGCCAGCAGCGTAAGGAGTAGCCCCCTCGGGGAGCTGTTTTTT.

The CDR3 sequence is CASALDRGSYNEQFF. For the CDR3, the DNA is TGTGCCAGCGCCCTGGACCGGGGGTCCTACAATGAGCAGTTCTTC. The genes are TRBV18 and TRBJ2-1; D is possibly TRBD2 (6 bases). CDR3 length: 15 residues. CDR1 and CDR2 from the germline V gene are KGHSH and LQKENI. V lost 8 bases and J 1 base, leaving 15 bases between the germline ends.

The chain couples TRBV6-6 to TRBJ2-5, with D unresolved. Germline V CDR1 and CDR2: MNHNY, SVGAGI (reference sequence). With 8 bases removed from V and 0 bases from J, the gap between germline ends came to 7 bases. The CDR3 has 12 amino acids. CDR3 coding DNA: TGTGCCAGCGCTAGGTACCAAGAGACCCAGTACTTC. Encoded protein: CASARYQETQYF.

The gene calls are TRBV27 and TRBJ1-6; 7 nucleotides align to TRBD1. The CDR3 is made up of 15 amino acids. V was pared by 5 bases and J by 10 bases, with 11 bases of the junction left unmatched. Germline CDR1 MNHEY, CDR2 SMNVEV (reference sequence). The CDR3 bases are TGTGCCAGCAGTGAACAGGGGCCCGCTACCTCACCCCTCCACTTT. It yields the protein CASSEQGPATSPLHF.

This chain uses TRBV30 with TRBJ1-5, with 9 bases fitting TRBD1. Per the germline V gene, CDR1 is GTSNPN and CDR2 is SVGIG (reference sequence). J was trimmed by 7 bases and V by 3 bases; bases with no gene match: 7. This CDR3 is 14 amino acids long. The CDR3 DNA reads TGTGCCTGGAGCACAGGGGGCGTAGGGCAGCCCCAGCATTTT. Protein product: CAWSTGGVGQPQHF.

This clone has a single count. The chain recombines TRBV28 with TRBJ2-6; D not certain. The CDR3 contains 15 residues. Trimming took off 6 bases at V and 0 bases at J, with 9 bases between the two ends. CDR1 and CDR2 (germline): MDHEN, SYDVKM. CDR3 region: CASRLQFSGANVLTF. The DNA for the CDR3 is TGTGCCAGCAGGCTACAGTTCTCTGGGGCCAACGTCCTGACTTTC.

The chain is built from TRBV11-1 and TRBJ2-5; 8 bases line up with TRBD1. The germline V gene has CDR1 SGHAT and CDR2 FQDESV (reference sequence). The CDR3 is made up of 14 amino acids. V lost 3 bases, J lost 5 bases, and 5 bases stayed unmatched. The CDR3 nucleotides are TGTGCCAGCAGCTTCAGGGGGCAGGGGGAGACCCAGTACTTC. It codes for CASSFRGQGETQYF.

This chain joins TRBV19 and TRBJ1-2; D uncertain. The CDR3 is 14 amino acids. The germline V gene has CDR1 LNHDA and CDR2 SQIVND (reference sequence). The V and J ends lost 3 bases and 4 bases respectively, with 12 bases between them. The CDR3 bases are TGTGCCAGTAGTATTCGCAGATCTGCCTATGGCTACACCTTC. It translates to CASSIRRSAYGYTF.

The sample holds one count of this clone. V is TRBV4-1 and J is TRBJ2-1; 10 bases agree with TRBD2. The CDR3 extends over 15 amino acids. The V gene end was trimmed by 1 base and the J gene end by 8 bases; junction bases not matched to a gene: 5. Germline V gene lookup returns CDR1 MGHRA and CDR2 YSYEKL. The CDR3 reads CASSQVSGGADEQFF. DNA for the CDR3: TGCGCCAGCAGCCAAGTAAGCGGGGGGGCCGATGAGCAGTTCTTC.

This sequence joins TRBV14 and TRBJ2-1; 8 nucleotides line up with TRBD1. J was trimmed by 1 base and V by 4 bases; bases with no gene match: 3. From germline, CDR1 is SGHDN and CDR2 FVKESK. The CDR3 is made up of 15 amino acids. The CDR3 is CASSPDRASYNEQFF. CDR3 coding DNA: TGTGCCAGCAGCCCGGACAGGGCGTCCTACAATGAGCAGTTCTTC. The full variable domain, rest sourced from reference TRBV14 and TRBJ2-1, is EAGVTQFPSHSVIEKGQTVTLRCDPISGHDNLYWYRRVMGKEIKFLLHFVKESKQDESGMPNNRFLAERTGGTYSTLKVQPAELEDSGVYFCASSPDRASYNEQFFGPGTRLTVL.

The chain links TRBV6-1 to TRBJ1-2; tentative D call: TRBD1 (5 bases). This CDR3 has 15 amino acids. The germline V gene encodes CDR1 MNHNS and CDR2 SASEGT. V was shortened by 2 bases and J by 0 bases, with 10 bases between the two germline ends. The DNA of the CDR3 is TGTGCCAGCAGTGAACTGGGGCAAGCTAACTATGGCTACACCTTC. This gives the protein CASSELGQANYGYTF.

The chain is built from TRBV30 and TRBJ1-1, with unresolved D. V was pared by 4 bases and J by 1 base, with 10 bases between. Germline V gene lookup returns CDR1 GTSNPN and CDR2 SVGIG (reference sequence). This CDR3 spans 13 amino acids. CDR3 amino acids: CAWTRVTNTEAFF. CDR3 in DNA: TGTGCCTGGACGAGGGTAACGAACACTGAAGCTTTCTTT. Supplemented by reference TRBV30 and TRBJ1-1, the full variable domain reads SQTIHQWPATLVQPVGSPLSLECTVEGTSNPNLYWYRQAAGRGLQLLFYSVGIGQISSEVPQNLSASRPQDRQFILSSKKLLLSDSGFYLCAWTRVTNTEAFFGQGTRLTVV.

V is TRBV6-1 and J is TRBJ1-4; the D gene is possibly TRBD1 (6 bases). CDR3 length equals 14 residues. Per germline, CDR1 MNHNS and CDR2 SASEGT. V lost 6 bases, J lost 8 bases, and 16 bases lay in between. The CDR3 spells CASSLRTVSEKLFF. The DNA for the CDR3 is TGTGCCAGCAGCCTTCGGACAGTGAGCGAAAAACTGTTTTTT.

V usage is TRBV6-5 and J usage is TRBJ1-6; no definite D call. Between the trimmed V and J ends, which lost 8 bases and 7 bases, there was a span of 15 bases. Germline-derived CDR1 and CDR2 are MNHEY and SVGAGI. The CDR3 spans 14 residues. CDR3 bases: TGTGCCAGCTTTCCAGGAGGTCAAAATTCACCCCTCCACTTT. Residues: CASFPGGQNSPLHF.

This clone was picked up one time. V gene TRBV5-1 combines with J gene TRBJ2-1, with 11 bases fitting TRBD2. Trimming at V came to 4 bases and at J to 8 bases, leaving 11 bases not matched to a gene. CDR3 length: 16 amino acids. Germline CDR1 and CDR2: SGHRS and YFSETQ. The CDR3 coding sequence is TGCGCCAGCAGCCCTAGTCTAGCGGGGGGCTTAGATGAGCAGTTCTTC. It is translated as CASSPSLAGGLDEQFF.

The sample holds one count of this clone. The chain carries TRBV2 and TRBJ2-3; D not certain. Germline lookup yields CDR1 SNHLY and CDR2 FYNNEI. Trimming shortened V by 3 bases and J by 6 bases, and 10 bases separated the two germline ends. The CDR3 covers 13 residues. CDR3 coding DNA: TGTGCCAGCAGTGAGTGGATCGGGGATACGCAGTATTTT. Its translation is CASSEWIGDTQYF.

The chain has TRBV27 and TRBJ1-3, with a weak D call TRBD1 (6 bases). Per germline, CDR1 MNHEY and CDR2 SMNVEV (reference sequence). V was shortened by 2 bases and J by 2 bases, with 10 bases between the two germline ends. The CDR3 loop spans 15 amino acids. The CDR3 loop reads CASSLGWGPGNTIYF. CDR3 in DNA: TGTGCCAGCAGTTTAGGTTGGGGGCCTGGAAACACCATATATTTT.

The chain is built from TRBV19 and TRBJ1-2, with D possibly being TRBD1 (6 bases). Deletions cut 8 bases from V and 2 bases from J, with 18 bases between. The CDR3 loop spans 15 amino acids. Germline values: CDR1 LNHDA, CDR2 SQIVND (reference sequence). Here the CDR3 reads CASGLTGRVNYGYTF. The CDR3 nucleotides are TGTGCCAGTGGCCTAACAGGGCGGGTAAACTATGGCTACACCTTC. The full variable domain, in which reference TRBV19 and TRBJ1-2 provide the parts outside the CDR3, is DGGITQSPKYLFRKEGQNVTLSCEQNLNHDAMYWYRQDPGQGLRLIYYSQIVNDFQKGDIAEGYSVSREKKESFPLTVTSAQKNPTAFYLCASGLTGRVNYGYTFGSGTRLTVV.

This clone appeared a single time. CDR3 residues: CSAEGVGGYTF. CDR3 in DNA: TGCAGTGCCGAAGGGGTGGGGGGCTACACCTTC. The gene calls are TRBV20-1 and TRBJ1-2; tentatively, D is TRBD1 (5 bases). With 6 bases removed from V and 8 bases from J, the gap between germline ends came to 13 bases. CDR1 DFQATT and CDR2 SNEGSKA come from the germline V gene (reference sequence). The CDR3 covers 11 residues.

A remark on this clone: Germline and junction disagree at one end, which may indicate a read error. The chain has TRBV5-4 and TRBJ2-5; TRBD1 agrees at 10 bases. The germline V gene has CDR1 SGHNT and CDR2 YYREEE (reference sequence). CDR3 length: 16 amino acids. The CDR3 bases are TGTGCCAGCAGCCAGAAGAGGGACAGGGGAAAAGAGATCCAGTACTTC. It encodes CASSQKRDRGKEIQYF.